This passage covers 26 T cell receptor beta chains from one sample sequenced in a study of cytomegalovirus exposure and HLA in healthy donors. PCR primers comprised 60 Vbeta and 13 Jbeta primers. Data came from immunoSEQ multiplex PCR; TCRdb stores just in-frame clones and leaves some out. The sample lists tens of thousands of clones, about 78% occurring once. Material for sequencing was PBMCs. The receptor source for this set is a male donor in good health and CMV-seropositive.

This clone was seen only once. CDR3 sequence: CASSQSSGGYEQYF. The CDR3 nucleotides are TGTGCCAGCAGTCAATCTAGCGGGGGCTACGAGCAGTACTTC. The chain is built from TRBV27 and TRBJ2-7, with TRBD2 matching 10 bases. Germline values: CDR1 MNHEY, CDR2 SMNVEV (reference sequence). Trimming cost V 5 bases and J 3 bases; bases outside gene matches: 4. The length of the CDR3 is 14 residues.

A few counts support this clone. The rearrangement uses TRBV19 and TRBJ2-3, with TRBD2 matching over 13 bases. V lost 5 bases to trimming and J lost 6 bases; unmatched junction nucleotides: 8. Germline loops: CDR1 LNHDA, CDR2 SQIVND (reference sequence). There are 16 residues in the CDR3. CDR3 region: CASSARTSGGVDTQYF. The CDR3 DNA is TGTGCCAGTAGTGCCCGGACTAGCGGGGGAGTGGATACGCAGTATTTT. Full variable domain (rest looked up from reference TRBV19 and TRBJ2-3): DGGITQSPKYLFRKEGQNVTLSCEQNLNHDAMYWYRQDPGQGLRLIYYSQIVNDFQKGDIAEGYSVSREKKESFPLTVTSAQKNPTAFYLCASSARTSGGVDTQYFGPGTRLTVL.

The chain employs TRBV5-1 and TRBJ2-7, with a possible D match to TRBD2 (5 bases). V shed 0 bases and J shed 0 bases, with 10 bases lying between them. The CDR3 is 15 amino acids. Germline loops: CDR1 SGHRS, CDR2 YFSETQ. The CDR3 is CASSLDRGSSYEQYF. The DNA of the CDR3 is TGCGCCAGCAGCTTGGATCGGGGTAGCTCCTACGAGCAGTACTTC. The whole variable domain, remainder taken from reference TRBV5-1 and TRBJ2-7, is KAGVTQTPRYLIKTRGQQVTLSCSPISGHRSVSWYQQTPGQGLQFLFEYFSETQRNKGNFPGRFSGRQFSNSRSEMNVSTLELGDSALYLCASSLDRGSSYEQYFGPGTRLTVT.

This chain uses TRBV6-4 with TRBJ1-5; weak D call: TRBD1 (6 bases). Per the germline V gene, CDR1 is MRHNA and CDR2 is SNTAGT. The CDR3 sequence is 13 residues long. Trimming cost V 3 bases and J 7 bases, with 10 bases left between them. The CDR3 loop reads CASSEIQGQPQHF. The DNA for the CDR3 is TGTGCCAGCAGTGAGATACAGGGACAGCCCCAGCATTTT.

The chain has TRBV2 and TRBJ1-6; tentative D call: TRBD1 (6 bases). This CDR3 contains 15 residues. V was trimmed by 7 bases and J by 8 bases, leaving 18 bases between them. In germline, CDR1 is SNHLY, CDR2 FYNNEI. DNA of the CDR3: TGTGCCAGCACAGGCACAGGGAATTTCGATTCACCCCTCCACTTT. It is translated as CASTGTGNFDSPLHF.

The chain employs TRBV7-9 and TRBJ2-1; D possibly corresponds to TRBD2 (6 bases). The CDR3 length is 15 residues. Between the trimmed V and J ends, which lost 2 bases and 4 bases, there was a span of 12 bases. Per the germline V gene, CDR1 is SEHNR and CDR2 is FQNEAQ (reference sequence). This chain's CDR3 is CASSLQAAGYNEQFF. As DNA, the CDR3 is TGTGCCAGCAGCTTACAAGCGGCGGGGTACAATGAGCAGTTCTTC.

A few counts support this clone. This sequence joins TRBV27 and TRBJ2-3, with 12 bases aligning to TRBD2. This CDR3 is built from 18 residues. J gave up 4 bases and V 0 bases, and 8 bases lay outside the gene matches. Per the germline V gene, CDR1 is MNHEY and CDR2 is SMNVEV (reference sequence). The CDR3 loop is CASSLSLSSGGEADTQYF. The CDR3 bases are TGTGCCAGCAGTTTATCTCTCTCTAGCGGGGGGGAGGCAGATACGCAGTATTTT.

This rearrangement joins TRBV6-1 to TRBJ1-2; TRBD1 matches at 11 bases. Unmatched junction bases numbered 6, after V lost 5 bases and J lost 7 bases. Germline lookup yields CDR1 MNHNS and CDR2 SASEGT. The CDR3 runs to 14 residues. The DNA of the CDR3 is TGTGCCAGCAGTAGAGGACAGGGGGCGTCTGGCTACACCTTC. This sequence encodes CASSRGQGASGYTF.

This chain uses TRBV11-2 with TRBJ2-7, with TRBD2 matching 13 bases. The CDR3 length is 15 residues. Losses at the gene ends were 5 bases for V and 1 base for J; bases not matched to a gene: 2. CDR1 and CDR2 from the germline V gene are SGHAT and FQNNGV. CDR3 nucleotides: TGTGCCAGCAGCCCGGGACTAGCGGGGTCCTACGAGCAGTACTTC. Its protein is CASSPGLAGSYEQYF.

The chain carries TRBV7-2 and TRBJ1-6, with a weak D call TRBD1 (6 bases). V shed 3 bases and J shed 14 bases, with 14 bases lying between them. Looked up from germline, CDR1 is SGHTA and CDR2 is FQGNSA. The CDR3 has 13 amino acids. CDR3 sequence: CASSFIREGALHF. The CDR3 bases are TGTGCCAGCAGCTTCATTCGCGAGGGGGCCCTCCACTTT.

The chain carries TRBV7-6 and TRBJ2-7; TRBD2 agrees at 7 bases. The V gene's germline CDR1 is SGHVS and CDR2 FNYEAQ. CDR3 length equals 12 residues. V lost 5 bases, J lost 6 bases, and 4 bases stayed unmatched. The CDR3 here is CASSASGSEQYF. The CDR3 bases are TGTGCCAGCAGCGCTAGCGGATCCGAGCAGTACTTC.

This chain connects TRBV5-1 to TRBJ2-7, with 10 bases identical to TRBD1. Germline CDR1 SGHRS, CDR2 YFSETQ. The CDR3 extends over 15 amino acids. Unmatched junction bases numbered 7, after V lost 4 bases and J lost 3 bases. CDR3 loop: CASSIGQGGIYEQYF. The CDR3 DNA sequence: TGCGCCAGCAGCATAGGACAGGGGGGCATCTACGAGCAGTACTTC.

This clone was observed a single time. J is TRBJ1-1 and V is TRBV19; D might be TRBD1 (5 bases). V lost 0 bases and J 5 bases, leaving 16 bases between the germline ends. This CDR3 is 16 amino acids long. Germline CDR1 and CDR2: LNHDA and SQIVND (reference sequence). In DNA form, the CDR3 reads TGTGCCAGTAGTATAGAACACGGGGGACTGTCTACTGAAGCTTTCTTT. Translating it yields CASSIEHGGLSTEAFF.

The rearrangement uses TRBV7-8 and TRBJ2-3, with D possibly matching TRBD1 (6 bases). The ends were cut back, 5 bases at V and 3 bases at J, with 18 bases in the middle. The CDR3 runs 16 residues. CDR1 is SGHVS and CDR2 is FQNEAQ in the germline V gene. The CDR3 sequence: CASSTTPYDRTDTQYF. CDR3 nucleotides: TGTGCCAGCAGCACGACCCCGTACGACAGGACAGATACGCAGTATTTT.

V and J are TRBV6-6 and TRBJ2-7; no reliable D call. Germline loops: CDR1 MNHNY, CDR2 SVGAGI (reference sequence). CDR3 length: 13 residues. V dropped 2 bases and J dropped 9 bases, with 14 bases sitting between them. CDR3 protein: CASSYLSVSVQYF. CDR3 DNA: TGTGCCAGCAGTTACCTTTCCGTGTCAGTGCAGTACTTC.

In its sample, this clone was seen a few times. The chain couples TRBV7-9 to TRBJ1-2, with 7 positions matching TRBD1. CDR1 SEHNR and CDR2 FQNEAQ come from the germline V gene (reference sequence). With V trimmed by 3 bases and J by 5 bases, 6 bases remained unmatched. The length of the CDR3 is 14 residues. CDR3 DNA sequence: TGTGCCAGCAGCTTTACCGGGACAGAGTATGGCTACACCTTC. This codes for CASSFTGTEYGYTF.

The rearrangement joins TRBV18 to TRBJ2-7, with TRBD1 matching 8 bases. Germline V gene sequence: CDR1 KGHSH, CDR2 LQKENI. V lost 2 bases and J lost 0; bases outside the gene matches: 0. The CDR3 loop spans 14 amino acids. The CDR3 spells CASSPGQGSYEQYF. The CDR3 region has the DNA TGTGCCAGCTCACCAGGACAGGGCTCCTACGAGCAGTACTTC.

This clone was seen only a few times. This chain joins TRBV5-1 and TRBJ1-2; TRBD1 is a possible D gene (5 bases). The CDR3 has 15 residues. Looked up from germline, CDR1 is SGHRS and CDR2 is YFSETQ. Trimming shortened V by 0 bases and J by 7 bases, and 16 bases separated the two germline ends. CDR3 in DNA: TGCGCCAGCAGCTTGGCAACAGGAGGGGTTGGTGGCTACACCTTC. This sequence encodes CASSLATGGVGGYTF.

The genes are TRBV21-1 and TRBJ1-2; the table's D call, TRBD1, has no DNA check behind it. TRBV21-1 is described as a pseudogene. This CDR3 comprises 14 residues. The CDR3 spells CASSKRPGNYGYTF. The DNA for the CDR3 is TGTGCCAGCAGCAAACGTCCAGGGAACTATGGCTACACCTTC.

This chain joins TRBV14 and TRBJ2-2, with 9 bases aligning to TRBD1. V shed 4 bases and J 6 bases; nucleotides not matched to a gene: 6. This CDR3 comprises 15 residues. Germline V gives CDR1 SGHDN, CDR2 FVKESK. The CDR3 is CASSPGTGTPGELFF. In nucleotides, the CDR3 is TGTGCCAGCAGCCCCGGGACAGGGACCCCCGGGGAGCTGTTTTTT.

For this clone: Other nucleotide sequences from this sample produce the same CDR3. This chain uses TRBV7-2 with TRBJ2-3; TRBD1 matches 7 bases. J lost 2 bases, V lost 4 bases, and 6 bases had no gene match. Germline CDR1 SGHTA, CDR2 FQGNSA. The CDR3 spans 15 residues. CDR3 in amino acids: CASSSQTGSTDTQYF. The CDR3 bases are TGTGCCAGCAGCTCTCAGACAGGGTCCACAGATACGCAGTATTTT.

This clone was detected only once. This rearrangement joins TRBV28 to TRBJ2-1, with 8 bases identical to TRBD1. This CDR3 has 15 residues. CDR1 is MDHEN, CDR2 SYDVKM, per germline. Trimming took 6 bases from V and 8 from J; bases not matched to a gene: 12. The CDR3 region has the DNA TGTGCCAGCAGCCCGCATCGGACAGGGAGCCATGAGCAGTTCTTC. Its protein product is CASSPHRTGSHEQFF.

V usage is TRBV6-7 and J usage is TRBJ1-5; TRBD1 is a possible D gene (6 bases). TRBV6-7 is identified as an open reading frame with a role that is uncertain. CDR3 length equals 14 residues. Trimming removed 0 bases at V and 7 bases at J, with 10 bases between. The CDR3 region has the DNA TGTGCCAGCAGTTACTCAGGGGGGGGCCAGCCCCAGCATTTT. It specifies CASSYSGGGQPQHF.

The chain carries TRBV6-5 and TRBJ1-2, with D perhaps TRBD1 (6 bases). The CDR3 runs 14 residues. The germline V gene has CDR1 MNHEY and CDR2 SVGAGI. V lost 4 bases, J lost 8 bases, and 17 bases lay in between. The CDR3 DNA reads TGTGCCAGCAGTTGGCAGGGAGGGGGTCGGGGCTACACCTTC. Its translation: CASSWQGGGRGYTF.

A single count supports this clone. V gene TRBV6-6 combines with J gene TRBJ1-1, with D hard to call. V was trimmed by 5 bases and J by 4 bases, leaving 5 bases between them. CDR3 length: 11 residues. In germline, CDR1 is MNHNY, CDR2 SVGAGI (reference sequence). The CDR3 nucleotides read TGTGCCAGCAGTCGGAGCACTGAAGCTTTCTTT. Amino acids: CASSRSTEAFF.

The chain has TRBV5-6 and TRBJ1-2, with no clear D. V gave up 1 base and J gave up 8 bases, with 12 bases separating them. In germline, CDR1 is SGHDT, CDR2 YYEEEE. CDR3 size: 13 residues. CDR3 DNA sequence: TGTGCCAGCAGCTTGTTGGACTCAGGAGGCTACACCTTC. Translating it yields CASSLLDSGGYTF.